This T cell receptor (beta chain) was sequenced during a study of cytomegalovirus exposure and HLA in healthy donors. Study-wide results and limits: Reports indicate that TCR beta sequences accurately predicted the HLA-A and HLA-B alleles of most subjects. Among TCR beta chains of equal frequency, HLA-associated ones were more clonally expanded in a later analysis. An assumption of roughly uniform sequencing depth across donors underlay the presence/absence analyses. V- and J-gene trimming of TCR beta was linked (in a later analysis) to a missense DCLRE1C variant.

Note on this clone: Its antigen is still unknown.

The CDR3 loop spans 15 amino acids. Trimming stripped 3 bases from V and 4 bases from J, with 15 bases between. Germline V gene data show CDR1 as SGHTA and CDR2 as FQGNSA. The study ran its PCR with 60 Vbeta and 13 Jbeta primers. Only in-frame clones appear in the TCRdb table, and some are missing; sequencing was by immunoSEQ multiplex PCR. The data contain approximately 210,000 clones, about 75% of them singletons. The sample consisted of PBMCs. The rearrangement joins TRBV7-2 to TRBJ2-5; D unresolved. The clonotype originates from a male donor in good health and CMV-seronegative. The CDR3 DNA reads TGTGCCAGCAGCTTCCAGCGAGGCGGTGGAGAGACCCAGTACTTC. It is translated as CASSFQRGGGETQYF.